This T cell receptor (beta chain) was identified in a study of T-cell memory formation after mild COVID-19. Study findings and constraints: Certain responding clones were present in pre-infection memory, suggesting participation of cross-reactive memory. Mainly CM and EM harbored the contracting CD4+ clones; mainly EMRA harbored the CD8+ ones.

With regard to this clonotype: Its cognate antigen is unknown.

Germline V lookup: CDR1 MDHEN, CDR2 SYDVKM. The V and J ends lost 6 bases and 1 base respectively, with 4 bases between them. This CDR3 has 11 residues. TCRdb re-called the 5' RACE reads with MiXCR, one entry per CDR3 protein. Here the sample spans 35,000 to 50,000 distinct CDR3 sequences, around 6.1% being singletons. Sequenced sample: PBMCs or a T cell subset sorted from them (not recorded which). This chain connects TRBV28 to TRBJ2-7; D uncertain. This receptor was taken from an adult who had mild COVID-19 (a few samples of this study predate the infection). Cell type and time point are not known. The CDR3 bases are TGTGCCAGCAGGACTTCCTACGAGCAGTACTTC. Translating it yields CASRTSYEQYF.